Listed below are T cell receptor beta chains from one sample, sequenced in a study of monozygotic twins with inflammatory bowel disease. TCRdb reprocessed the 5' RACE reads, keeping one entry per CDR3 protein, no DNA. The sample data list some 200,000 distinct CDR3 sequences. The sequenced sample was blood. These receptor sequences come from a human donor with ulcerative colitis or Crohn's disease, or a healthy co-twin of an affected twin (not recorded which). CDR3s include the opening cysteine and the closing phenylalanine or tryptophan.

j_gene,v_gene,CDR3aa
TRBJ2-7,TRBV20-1,CSAGGGGAGYEQYF
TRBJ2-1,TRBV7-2,CASSLGGAGGNEQFF
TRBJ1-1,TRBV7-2,CASSLILPGQGSEAFF
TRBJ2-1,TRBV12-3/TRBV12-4,CASSPRTARNEQFF
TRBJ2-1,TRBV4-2,CASSQAGTSGYNEQFF
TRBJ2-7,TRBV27,CASGTWGYEQYF
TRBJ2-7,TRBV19,CASSTVWTYEQYF
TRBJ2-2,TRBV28,CASSLIEGAGELFF
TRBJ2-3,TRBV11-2,CASTSLQGTDTQYF
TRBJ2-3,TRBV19,CASSRGTGTDTQYF
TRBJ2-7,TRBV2,CASSTTGPLVGGEQYF
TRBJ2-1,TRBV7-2,CASSLLTGGRSYNEQFF
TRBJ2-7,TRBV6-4,CASSPLSGPYEQYF
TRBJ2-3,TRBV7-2,CASSPGSWTDTQYF
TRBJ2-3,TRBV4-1,CASSQAAAPGIDTQYF
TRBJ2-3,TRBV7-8,CASSKDTGLAATDTQYF
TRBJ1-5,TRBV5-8,CASSLAWAQPQHF
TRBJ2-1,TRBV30,CAWSATGGHAMSYNEQFF
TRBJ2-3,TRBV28,CASSSDRGSTDTQYF
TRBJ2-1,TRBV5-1,CASESGEGHEQFF
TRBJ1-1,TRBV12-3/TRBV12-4,CASSPRGGNTEAFF
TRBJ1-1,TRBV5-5,CASSFGTASTEAFF
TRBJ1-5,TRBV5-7,CASSARTGERNNQPQHF
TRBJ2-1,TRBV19,CASSYGTASYNEQFF
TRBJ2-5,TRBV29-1,CSVNRGETQYF
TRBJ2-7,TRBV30,CAWRPRGQAWEQYF
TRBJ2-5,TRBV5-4,CASSLFGGQETQYF
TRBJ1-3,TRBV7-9,CASLFFSGNTIYF
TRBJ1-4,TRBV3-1,CASSPAGATNEKLFF
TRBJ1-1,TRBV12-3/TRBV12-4,CASSTGTGGSQNTEAFF
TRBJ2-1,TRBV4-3,CASSQGLAGVTYNEQFF
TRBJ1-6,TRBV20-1,CSARGGETGGNSPLHF
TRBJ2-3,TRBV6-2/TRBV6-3,CASGRGVSDTQYF
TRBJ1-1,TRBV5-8,CASSSRAGASNTEAFF
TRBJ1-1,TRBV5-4,CANSIRGRGTEAFF
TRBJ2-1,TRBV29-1,CSVAGGGTGATNEQFF
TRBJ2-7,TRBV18,CASSMPGQGQFEQYF